This T cell receptor beta chain was recorded in a study of cytomegalovirus exposure and HLA in healthy donors. Study-level background: In terms of ancestry, the Caucasian-associated cluster contained about 81% of the approximately 400 genotyped donors.

As for this clone: Its antigen is still unknown.

CDR1 and CDR2 from the germline V gene are WNHNN and SYGVQD (reference sequence). The CDR3 is made up of 14 amino acids. The V end lost 7 bases, the J end lost 8 bases, and 20 bases lay between the germline ends. Whole-study results and caveats: Later analysis showed most CMV-associated TCR beta chains appearing HLA-restricted.

The PCR ran on 60 Vbeta and 13 Jbeta primers. The table came from immunoSEQ multiplex PCR; TCRdb's copy has only in-frame clones and leaves some out. The table has under 150,000 clones, more than 75% seen once. What was sequenced was PBMCs. The clonotype comes from a man aged 18-30 years in good health and CMV-seronegative. This rearrangement joins TRBV10-1 to TRBJ1-1; perhaps TRBD1 as D (6 bases). Written as DNA, the CDR3 is TGCGCCAGCACCCTAGGAGGGGGGGAGTCCGAAGCTTTCTTT. Translated, it gives CASTLGGGESEAFF.